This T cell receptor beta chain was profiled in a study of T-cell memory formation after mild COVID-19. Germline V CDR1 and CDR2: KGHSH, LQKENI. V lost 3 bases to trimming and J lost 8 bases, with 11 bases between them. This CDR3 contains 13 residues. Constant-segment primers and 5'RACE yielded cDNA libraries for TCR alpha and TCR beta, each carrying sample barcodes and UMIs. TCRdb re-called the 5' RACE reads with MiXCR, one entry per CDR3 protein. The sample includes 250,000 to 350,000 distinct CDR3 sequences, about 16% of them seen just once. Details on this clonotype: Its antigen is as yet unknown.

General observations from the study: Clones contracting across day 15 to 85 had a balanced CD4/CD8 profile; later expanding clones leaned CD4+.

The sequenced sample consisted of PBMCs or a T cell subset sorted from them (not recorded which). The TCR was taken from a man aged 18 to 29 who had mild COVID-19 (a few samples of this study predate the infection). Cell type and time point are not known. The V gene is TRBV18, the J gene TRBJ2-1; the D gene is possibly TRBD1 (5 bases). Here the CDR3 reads CASSPSREHEQFF. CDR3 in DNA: TGTGCCAGCTCACCGAGCAGGGAACATGAGCAGTTCTTC.